The clone carrying this T cell receptor beta chain was seen a few times. Its antigen remains unidentified. The authors ran a second PCR of about 7 to 11 cycles using a sample-barcoded 5' primer and a J-beta primer mix. Through a template-switch adaptor with 12 random nucleotides, each cDNA molecule received a tag. At least 3 million CDR3-containing paired-end reads were obtained per sample. Using its own MiXCR run on the 5' RACE reads, TCRdb lists one record per CDR3 protein. The sample holds about 1.8 million distinct CDR3 sequences; around 48% are singletons and the top ten take over 2%. The data derive from a study of blood T cells in healthy people across ages. Study observations and caveats: The study regarded diversity estimates from one million T cells as underestimates. TCR beta diversity, measured per million T cells, fell in a roughly linear way with age.

CDR1 is MNHNY and CDR2 is SVGAGI in the germline V gene (reference sequence). The CDR3 covers 13 residues. The junction had 3 bases not matched to a gene; V was cut back by 6 bases and J by 7 bases. This sequence originates from a woman aged 40 to 49 in good health. This chain links TRBV6-6 with TRBJ1-2, with 12 bases aligning to TRBD1. Sequenced input: blood. CDR3 protein: CASRGQGAFGYTF. The CDR3 DNA reads as TGTGCCAGCAGGGGACAGGGGGCATTTGGCTACACCTTC.